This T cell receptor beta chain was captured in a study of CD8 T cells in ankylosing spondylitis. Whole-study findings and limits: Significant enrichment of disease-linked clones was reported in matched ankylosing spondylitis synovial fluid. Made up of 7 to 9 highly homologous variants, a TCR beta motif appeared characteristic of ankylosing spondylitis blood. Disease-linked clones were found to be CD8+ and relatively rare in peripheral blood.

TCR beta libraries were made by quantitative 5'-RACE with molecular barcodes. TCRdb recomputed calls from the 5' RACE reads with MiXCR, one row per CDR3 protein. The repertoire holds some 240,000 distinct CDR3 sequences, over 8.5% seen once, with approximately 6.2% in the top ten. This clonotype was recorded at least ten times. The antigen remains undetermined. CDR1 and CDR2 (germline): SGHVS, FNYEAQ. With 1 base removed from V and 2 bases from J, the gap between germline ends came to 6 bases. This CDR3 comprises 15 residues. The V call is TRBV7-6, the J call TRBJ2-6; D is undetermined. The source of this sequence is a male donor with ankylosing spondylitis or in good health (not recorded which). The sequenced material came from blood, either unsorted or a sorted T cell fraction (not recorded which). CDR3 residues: CASSLDTAGANVLTF. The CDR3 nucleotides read TGTGCCAGCAGCTTAGATACTGCTGGGGCCAACGTCCTGACTTTC.